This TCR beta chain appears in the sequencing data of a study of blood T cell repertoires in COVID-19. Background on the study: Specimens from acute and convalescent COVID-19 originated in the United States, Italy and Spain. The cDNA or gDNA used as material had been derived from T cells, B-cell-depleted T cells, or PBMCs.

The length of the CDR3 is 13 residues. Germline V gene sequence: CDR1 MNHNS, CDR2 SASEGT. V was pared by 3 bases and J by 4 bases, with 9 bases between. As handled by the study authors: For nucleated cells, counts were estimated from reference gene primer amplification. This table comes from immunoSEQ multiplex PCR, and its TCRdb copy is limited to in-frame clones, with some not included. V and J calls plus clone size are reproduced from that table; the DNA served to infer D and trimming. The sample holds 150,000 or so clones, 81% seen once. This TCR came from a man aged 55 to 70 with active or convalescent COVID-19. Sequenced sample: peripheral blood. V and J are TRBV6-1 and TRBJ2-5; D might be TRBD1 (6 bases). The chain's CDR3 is CASSDRGRETQYF. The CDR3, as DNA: TGTGCCAGCAGTGACAGGGGACGAGAGACCCAGTACTTC.